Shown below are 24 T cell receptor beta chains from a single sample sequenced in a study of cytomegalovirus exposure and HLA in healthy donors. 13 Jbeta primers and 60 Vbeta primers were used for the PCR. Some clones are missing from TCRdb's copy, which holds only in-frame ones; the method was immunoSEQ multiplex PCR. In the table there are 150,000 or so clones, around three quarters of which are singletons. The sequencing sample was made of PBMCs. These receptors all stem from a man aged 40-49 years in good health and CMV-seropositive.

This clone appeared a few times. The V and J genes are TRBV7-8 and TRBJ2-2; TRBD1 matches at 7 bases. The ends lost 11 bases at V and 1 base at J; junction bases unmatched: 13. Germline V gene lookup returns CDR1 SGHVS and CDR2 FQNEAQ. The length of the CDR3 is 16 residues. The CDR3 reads CADSQHRGRNTGELFF. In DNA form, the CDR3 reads TGTGCCGACTCCCAGCACAGGGGACGGAACACCGGGGAGCTGTTTTTT.

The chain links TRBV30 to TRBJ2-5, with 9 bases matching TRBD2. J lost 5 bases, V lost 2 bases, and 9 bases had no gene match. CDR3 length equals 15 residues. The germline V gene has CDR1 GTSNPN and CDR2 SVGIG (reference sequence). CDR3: CAWSTLSGSGETQYF. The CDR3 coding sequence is TGTGCCTGGAGTACACTTAGCGGGAGTGGTGAGACCCAGTACTTC. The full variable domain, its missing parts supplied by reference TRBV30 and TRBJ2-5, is SQTIHQWPATLVQPVGSPLSLECTVEGTSNPNLYWYRQAAGRGLQLLFYSVGIGQISSEVPQNLSASRPQDRQFILSSKKLLLSDSGFYLCAWSTLSGSGETQYFGPGTRLLVL.

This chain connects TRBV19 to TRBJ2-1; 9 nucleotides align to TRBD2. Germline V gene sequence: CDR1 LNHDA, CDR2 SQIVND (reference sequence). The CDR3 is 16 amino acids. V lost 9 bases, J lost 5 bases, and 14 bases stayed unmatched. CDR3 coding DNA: TGTGCCAGACTTAAGGTTAGCGGGAGTTTTCACAATGAGCAGTTCTTC. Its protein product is CARLKVSGSFHNEQFF.

The CDR3 here is CASSGVEGTGELFF. DNA for the CDR3: TGTGCCAGCAGCGGGGTGGAGGGAACCGGGGAGCTGTTTTTT. The V and J genes are TRBV11-2 and TRBJ2-2; D possibly corresponds to TRBD2 (6 bases). CDR3 length equals 14 residues. Per the germline V gene, CDR1 is SGHAT and CDR2 is FQNNGV. The V gene lost 5 bases and the J gene lost 5 bases, with 12 bases spanning the gap.

In DNA form, the CDR3 reads TGTGCCAGCAGCTCAGGACAACTTAACCTAAACTCCTACAATGAGCAGTTCTTC. Residues: CASSSGQLNLNSYNEQFF. The V gene is TRBV5-4, the J gene TRBJ2-1, with D maybe TRBD1 (5 bases). Germline V gene data show CDR1 as SGHNT and CDR2 as YYREEE (reference sequence). This CDR3 has 18 amino acids. The V and J ends lost 3 bases and 0 bases respectively, with 19 bases between them.

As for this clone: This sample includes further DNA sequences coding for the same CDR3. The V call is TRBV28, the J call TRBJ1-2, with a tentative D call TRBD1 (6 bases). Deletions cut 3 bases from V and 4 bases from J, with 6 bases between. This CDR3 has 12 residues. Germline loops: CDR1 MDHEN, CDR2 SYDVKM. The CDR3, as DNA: TGTGCCAGCAGTTTGACAGGCTATGGCTACACCTTC. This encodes CASSLTGYGYTF.

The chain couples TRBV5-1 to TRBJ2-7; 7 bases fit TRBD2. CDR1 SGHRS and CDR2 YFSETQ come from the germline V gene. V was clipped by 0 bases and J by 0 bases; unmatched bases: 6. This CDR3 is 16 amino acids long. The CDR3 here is CASSLDLAASSYEQYF. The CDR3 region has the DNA TGCGCCAGCAGCTTGGACCTAGCGGCCAGCTCCTACGAGCAGTACTTC.

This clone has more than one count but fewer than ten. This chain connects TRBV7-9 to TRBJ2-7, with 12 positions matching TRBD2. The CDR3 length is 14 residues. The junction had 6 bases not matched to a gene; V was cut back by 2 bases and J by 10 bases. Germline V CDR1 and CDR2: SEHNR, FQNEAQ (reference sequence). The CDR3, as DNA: TGTGCCAGCAGCTTAATGACTAGCGGGAGATCACAGTACTTC. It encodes CASSLMTSGRSQYF. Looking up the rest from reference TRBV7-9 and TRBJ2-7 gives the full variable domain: DTGVSQNPRHKITKRGQNVTFRCDPISEHNRLYWYRQTLGQGPEFLTYFQNEAQLEKSRLLSDRFSAERPKGSFSTLEIQRTEQGDSAMYLCASSLMTSGRSQYFGPGTRLTVT.

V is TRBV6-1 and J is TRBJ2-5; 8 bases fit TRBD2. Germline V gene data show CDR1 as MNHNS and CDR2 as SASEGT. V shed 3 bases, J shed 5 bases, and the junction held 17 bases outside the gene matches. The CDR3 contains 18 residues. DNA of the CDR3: TGTGCCAGCAGTGAGACGGGGGCCCCGGCGGGAGGAATGGAGACCCAGTACTTC. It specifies CASSETGAPAGGMETQYF.

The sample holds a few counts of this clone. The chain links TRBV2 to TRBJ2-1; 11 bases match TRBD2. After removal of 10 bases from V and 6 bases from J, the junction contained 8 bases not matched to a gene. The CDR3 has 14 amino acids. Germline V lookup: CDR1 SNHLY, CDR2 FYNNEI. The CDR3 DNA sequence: TGTGCCACCGCCCTAGCGGGAGGTATCAATGAGCAGTTCTTC. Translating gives CATALAGGINEQFF.

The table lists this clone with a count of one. CDR3 amino acids: CASSEGTGGFYGYTF. The CDR3 DNA reads as TGCGCCAGCAGCGAAGGGACAGGGGGCTTCTATGGCTACACCTTC. The chain employs TRBV5-1 and TRBJ1-2; 12 bases align to TRBD1. This CDR3 spans 15 amino acids. Losses at the gene ends were 4 bases for V and 4 bases for J; bases not matched to a gene: 5. CDR1 and CDR2 (germline): SGHRS, YFSETQ. Drawing the rest from reference TRBV5-1 and TRBJ1-2, the complete variable domain is KAGVTQTPRYLIKTRGQQVTLSCSPISGHRSVSWYQQTPGQGLQFLFEYFSETQRNKGNFPGRFSGRQFSNSRSEMNVSTLELGDSALYLCASSEGTGGFYGYTFGSGTRLTVV.

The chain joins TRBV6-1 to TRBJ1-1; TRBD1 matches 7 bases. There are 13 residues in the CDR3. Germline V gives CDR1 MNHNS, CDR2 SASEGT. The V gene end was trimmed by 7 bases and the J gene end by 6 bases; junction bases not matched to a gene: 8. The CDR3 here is CASNTRDSPEAFF. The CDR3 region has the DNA TGTGCCAGCAACACCCGGGACAGCCCTGAAGCTTTCTTT.

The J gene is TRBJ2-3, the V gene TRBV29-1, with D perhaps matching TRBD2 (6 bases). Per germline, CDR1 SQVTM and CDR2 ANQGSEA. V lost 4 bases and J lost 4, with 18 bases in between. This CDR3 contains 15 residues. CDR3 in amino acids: CSVAFGAGRADTQYF. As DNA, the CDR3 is TGCAGCGTTGCGTTCGGGGCGGGAAGGGCAGATACGCAGTATTTT.

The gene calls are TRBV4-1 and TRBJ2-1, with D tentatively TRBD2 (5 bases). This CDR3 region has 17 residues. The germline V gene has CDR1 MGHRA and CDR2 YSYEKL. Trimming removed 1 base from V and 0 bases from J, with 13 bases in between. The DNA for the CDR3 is TGCGCCAGCAGCCAAGTAGGCGGGCACAGCTCCTACAATGAGCAGTTCTTC. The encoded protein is CASSQVGGHSSYNEQFF.

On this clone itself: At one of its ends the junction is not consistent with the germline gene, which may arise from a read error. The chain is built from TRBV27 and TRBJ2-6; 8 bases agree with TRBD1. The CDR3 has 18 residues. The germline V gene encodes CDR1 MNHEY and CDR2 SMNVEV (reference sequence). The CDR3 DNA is TGTGCCAGCAGAAAGGGACAGGTCAGTAGCTCTGGGGCCAACGGCCTGACTTTC. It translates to CASRKGQVSSSGANGLTF.

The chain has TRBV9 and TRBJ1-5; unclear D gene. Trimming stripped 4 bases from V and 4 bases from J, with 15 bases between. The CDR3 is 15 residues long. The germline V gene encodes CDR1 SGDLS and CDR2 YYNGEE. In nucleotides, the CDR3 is TGTGCCAGCAGCCCAAATCCCGCGGGGAATCAGCCCCAGCATTTT. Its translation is CASSPNPAGNQPQHF.

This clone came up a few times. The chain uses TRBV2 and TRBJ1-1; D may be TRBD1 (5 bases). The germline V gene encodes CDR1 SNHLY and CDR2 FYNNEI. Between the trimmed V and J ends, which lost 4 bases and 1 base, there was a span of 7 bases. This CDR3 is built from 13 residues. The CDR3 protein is CASSAGWNTEAFF. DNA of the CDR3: TGTGCCAGCAGTGCAGGGTGGAACACTGAAGCTTTCTTT.

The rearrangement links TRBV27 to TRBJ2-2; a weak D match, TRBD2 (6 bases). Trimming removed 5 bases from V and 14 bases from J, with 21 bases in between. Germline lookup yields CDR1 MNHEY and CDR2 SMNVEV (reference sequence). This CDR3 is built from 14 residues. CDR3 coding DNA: TGTGCCAGCAGTATTGGGCTGGGGGACTGGAAACTGTTTTTT. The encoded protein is CASSIGLGDWKLFF.

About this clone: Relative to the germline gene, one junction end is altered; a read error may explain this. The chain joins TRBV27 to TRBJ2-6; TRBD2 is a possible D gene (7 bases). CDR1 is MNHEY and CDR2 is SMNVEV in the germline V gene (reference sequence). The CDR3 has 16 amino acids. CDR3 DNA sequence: TGTGCCAGCAGTCCCATAGGGGGGGCTGGGGCCAACGGCCTGACTTTC. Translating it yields CASSPIGGAGANGLTF.

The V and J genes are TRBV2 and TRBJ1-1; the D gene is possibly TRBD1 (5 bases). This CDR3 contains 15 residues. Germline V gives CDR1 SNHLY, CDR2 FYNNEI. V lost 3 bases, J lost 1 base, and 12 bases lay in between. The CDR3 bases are TGTGCCAGCAGTGATTTGGCAGGGTGGAACACTGAAGCTTTCTTT. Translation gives CASSDLAGWNTEAFF.

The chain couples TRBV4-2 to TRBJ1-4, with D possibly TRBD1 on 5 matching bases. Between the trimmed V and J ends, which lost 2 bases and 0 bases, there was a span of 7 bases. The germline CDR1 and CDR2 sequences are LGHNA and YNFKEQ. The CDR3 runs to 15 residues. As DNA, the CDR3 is TGTGCCAGCAGCCAACGGGGGGCAACTAATGAAAAACTGTTTTTT. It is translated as CASSQRGATNEKLFF.

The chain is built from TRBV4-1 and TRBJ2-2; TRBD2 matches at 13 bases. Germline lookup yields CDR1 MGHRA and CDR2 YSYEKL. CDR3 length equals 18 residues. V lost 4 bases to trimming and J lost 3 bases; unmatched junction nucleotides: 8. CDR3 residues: CASSRRTSGSGDTGELFF. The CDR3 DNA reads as TGCGCCAGCAGCCGGCGGACTAGCGGGAGTGGAGACACCGGGGAGCTGTTTTTT.

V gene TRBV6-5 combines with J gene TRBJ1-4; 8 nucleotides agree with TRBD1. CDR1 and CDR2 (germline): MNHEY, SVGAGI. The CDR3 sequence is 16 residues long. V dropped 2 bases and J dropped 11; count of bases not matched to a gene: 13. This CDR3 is CASSYLDRGGFTKLFF. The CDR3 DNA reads TGTGCCAGCAGTTACCTCGACAGGGGAGGGTTCACGAAACTGTTTTTT.

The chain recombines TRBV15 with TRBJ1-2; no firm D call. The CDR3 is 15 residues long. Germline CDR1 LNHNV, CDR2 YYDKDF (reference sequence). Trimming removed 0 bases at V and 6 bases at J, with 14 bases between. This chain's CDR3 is CATSRDPQFVDGYTF. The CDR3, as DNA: TGTGCCACCAGCAGAGATCCGCAGTTCGTGGATGGCTACACCTTC.